These T cell receptor beta chains were read from a single sample in a study of blood T cell repertoires in COVID-19. Clones were sequenced by immunoSEQ multiplex PCR, and TCRdb holds only the in-frame ones, with some missing. The sample yields 67,000 or so clones, over 65% seen once. Input material: peripheral blood. These receptors all stem from a woman in her seventies with acute or convalescent COVID-19. Both conserved end residues are part of each CDR3. Fields, in order: clone size, D gene, J gene, V gene, CDR3 DNA, CDR3 protein. The D gene is left open where the match is weak. Clone size, where shown, is once, few, many, or a class for clones that have expanded.

>.|.|TRBJ1-1|TRBV30
TGTGCCTGGACTCCTGTGGGGAGATGGATGAACACTGAAGCTTTCTTT
CAWTPVGRWMNTEAFF
>.|.|TRBJ1-4|TRBV6-7
TGTGCCAGCAGTTACGTAGCTCTAGAAGGTGAAAAACTGTTTTTT
CASSYVALEGEKLFF
>.|.|TRBJ2-7|TRBV6-2/TRBV6-3
TGTGCCAGCAGTTCGCCGACAGGACCCTACGAGCAGTACTTC
CASSSPTGPYEQYF
>.|.|TRBJ1-1|TRBV7-9
TGTGCCAGCAGCTTAGTCGGACAGCTGAACACTGAAGCTTTCTTT
CASSLVGQLNTEAFF
>.|.|TRBJ1-2|TRBV29-1
TGCAGCGTTGGGGAGGGGAACTATGGCTACACCTTC
CSVGEGNYGYTF
>once|.|TRBJ1-5|TRBV5-8
TGTGCCAGCAGCCCCCGACAGCAGCCCCAGCATTTT
CASSPRQQPQHF
>.|TRBD2|TRBJ2-1|TRBV15
TGTGCCACCAGCAGGGAAATTGGGAGGGAGGAGCAGTTCTTC
CATSREIGREEQFF
>.|TRBD2|TRBJ2-7|TRBV6-5
TGTGCCAGCAGTTCTAGCGGGATCACCTACGAGCAGTACTTC
CASSSSGITYEQYF
>.|.|TRBJ2-1|TRBV6-5
TGTGCCAGCAGGGCTGATTTGGGGGGTTACAATGAGCAGTTCTTC
CASRADLGGYNEQFF
>.|.|TRBJ1-5|TRBV3-1/TRBV3-2
TGTGCCAGCAGCCATGCCAGGGGAGGCAATCAGCCCCAGCATTTT
CASSHARGGNQPQHF
>.|TRBD2|TRBJ2-1|TRBV3-1/TRBV3-2
TGTGCCAGCAGCCAAGGTTTGACTAGCGGCTCCTACAATGAGCAGTTCTTC
CASSQGLTSGSYNEQFF
>.|TRBD1|TRBJ1-1|TRBV9
TGTGCCAGCAGCGTAGATCCGAGTCTGGACAGGATGAACACTGAAGCTTTCTTT
CASSVDPSLDRMNTEAFF
>.|TRBD1|TRBJ1-1|TRBV5-1
TGCGCCAGCAGCTCCGGACAGGCTGAAGCTTTCTTT
CASSSGQAEAFF
>once|TRBD1|TRBJ2-7|TRBV7-9
TGTGCCAGCAGCCTCTCCGGGACAGGAAACTACGAGCAGTACTTC
CASSLSGTGNYEQYF
>.|.|TRBJ1-5|TRBV4-1
TGCGCCAGCAGCCCTTCTGGGGTAGGGGAACAGCCCCAGCATTTT
CASSPSGVGEQPQHF
>.|.|TRBJ1-6|TRBV5-4
TGTGCCACCAGCAGGCCGAACCAGGGCCCCATGAGTCCCCTCCACTTT
CATSRPNQGPMSPLHF
>.|.|TRBJ1-4|TRBV6-1
TGTGCCAGCAGTGAAGGACTGAATAATGAAAAACTGTTTTTT
CASSEGLNNEKLFF
>.|.|TRBJ1-4|TRBV6-5
TGTGCCACCAGACAGGCCCCAACTAATGAAAAACTGTTTTTT
CATRQAPTNEKLFF
>.|TRBD1|TRBJ2-5|TRBV7-2
TGTGCCAGCAGCATGGACAGGGCTCAAGAGACCCAGTACTTC
CASSMDRAQETQYF
>.|TRBD2|TRBJ2-7|TRBV3-1/TRBV3-2
TGTGCCAGCAGCCAAGGACTAGCGACCGCCTACGAGCAGTACTTC
CASSQGLATAYEQYF
>.|.|TRBJ1-2|TRBV5-1
TGCGCCAGCAGCTTGGACATAATTAACTATGGCTACACCTTC
CASSLDIINYGYTF
>.|.|TRBJ2-2|TRBV15
TGTGCCACCGCCTACTTCAGGGGCGCCGGGGAGCTGTTTTTT
CATAYFRGAGELFF
>.|.|TRBJ1-1|TRBV7-2
TGTGCCAGCAGCCCAGGCCTGACGAACACTGAAGCTTTCTTT
CASSPGLTNTEAFF
>.|TRBD2|TRBJ2-2|TRBV2
TGTGCCAGCACAAAACTAGCGGGAGTAAACGGGGAGCTGTTTTTT
CASTKLAGVNGELFF
>.|.|TRBJ2-3|TRBV11-3
TGTGCCAGCAGCTTGGGGAGCAGCACAGATACGCAGTATTTT
CASSLGSSTDTQYF
>.|.|TRBJ1-1|TRBV2
TGTGCCAGCCGGTTGGGGCGGGGACTACGAGGGAACACTGAAGCTTTCTTT
CASRLGRGLRGNTEAFF
>few|TRBD1|TRBJ2-7|TRBV19
TGTGCCAGTAAGAAAGCCGGGACAGTCAGTAACTACGAGCAGTACTTC
CASKKAGTVSNYEQYF
>.|.|TRBJ2-2|TRBV5-4
TGTGCCAGCAGCTCAAGGACAGTGAACACCGGGGAGCTGTTTTTT
CASSSRTVNTGELFF
>.|TRBD1|TRBJ1-2|TRBV5-8
TGTGCCAGCAGCTCCGGACAGGGTGGATACTATGGCTACACCTTC
CASSSGQGGYYGYTF
>.|TRBD1|TRBJ2-6|TRBV7-2
TGTGCCAGCAGCGCCGACAGGGTAGGCTCTGGGGCCAACGTCCTGACTTTC
CASSADRVGSGANVLTF
>.|.|TRBJ1-4|TRBV20-1
TGCAGTGCTAGTTACAGAAATGAAAAACTGTTTTTT
CSASYRNEKLFF
>.|TRBD1|TRBJ1-6|TRBV18
TGTGCCAGCTCACCGACCGTAGGACAGGGCTATAATTCACCCCTCCACTTT
CASSPTVGQGYNSPLHF
>.|.|TRBJ2-3|TRBV5-6
TGTGCCAGCAGCTTGGCTGGGAAGGTAGCGGGACAGAACACAGATACGCAGTATTTT
CASSLAGKVAGQNTDTQYF
>.|.|TRBJ2-5|TRBV7-8
TGTGCCAGCAGCTTAGCGCAGGGGAGAGGAGAGACCCAGTACTTC
CASSLAQGRGETQYF
>.|.|TRBJ1-2|TRBV30
TGTGCCTGGAGGACCCAAGGGGTCTATGGCTACACCTTC
CAWRTQGVYGYTF
>once|.|TRBJ1-1|TRBV13
TGTGCCAGCAGCTCTATCGGACAGAACACTGAAGCTTTCTTT
CASSSIGQNTEAFF
>.|.|TRBJ2-2|TRBV23-1
TGCGCCAGCAGTCAATACGGGGGGCGAGGAACCGGGGAGCTGTTTTTT
CASSQYGGRGTGELFF
>.|TRBD1|TRBJ1-4|TRBV6-5
TGTGCCACCCTGGCGGACAGGGGGTTTTCGGATCTGTTTTTT
CATLADRGFSDLFF
>.|.|TRBJ2-1|TRBV7-7
TGTGCTAGCAGCTTAACGGTCAACAATGAGCAGTTCTTC
CASSLTVNNEQFF
>few|.|TRBJ2-5|TRBV29-1
TGCAGCGTTGAAACAGAAGAGACCCAGTACTTC
CSVETEETQYF
>.|TRBD1|TRBJ2-3|TRBV19
TGTGCCAGTAGTACGAACGGGCCCGGGACAGGGGTCGGAACGCAGTATTTT
CASSTNGPGTGVGTQYF
>.|TRBD2|TRBJ2-5|TRBV7-2
TGTGCCAGCAGCCTAAAAGTGGGACTAGCGGGGCAAGAGACCCAGTACTTC
CASSLKVGLAGQETQYF
>.|TRBD1|TRBJ1-2|TRBV2
TGTGCCAGCAGACGTGCCGGGACAGGTCTATATGGCTACACCTTC
CASRRAGTGLYGYTF
>.|.|TRBJ2-5|TRBV19
TGTGCCAGTAGTAGGGGGGACCAAGAGACCCAGTACTTC
CASSRGDQETQYF
>.|TRBD1|TRBJ1-4|TRBV5-1
TGCGCCAGCAGCTTGGTCAGGGGGCAGAATGAAAAACTGTTTTTT
CASSLVRGQNEKLFF
>.|TRBD1|TRBJ2-3|TRBV19
TGTGCCACCAAAAGAACCGGGACAGGGGGCTCAGATACGCAGTATTTT
CATKRTGTGGSDTQYF
>few|.|TRBJ2-6|TRBV18
TGTGCCAGCTCTCGGCCGGGGACTGCCGACGTCCTGACTTTC
CASSRPGTADVLTF
>few|.|TRBJ1-6|TRBV5-4
TGTGCCAGCAGAGGCAGGGAGGTTAATTCACCCCTCCACTTT
CASRGREVNSPLHF
>.|TRBD1|TRBJ1-2|TRBV6-5
TGTGCCAGCAGTTCAGACAGGGTGGCTACTCGGTATGGCTACACCTTC
CASSSDRVATRYGYTF
>.|.|TRBJ1-6|TRBV28
TGTGCCAGCAGTGGACAGCTAAATTCACCCCTCCACTTT
CASSGQLNSPLHF
>.|TRBD1|TRBJ1-2|TRBV5-4
TGTGCCAGCAGCGTCCAGACAGGGAACTATGGCTACACCTTC
CASSVQTGNYGYTF
>few|.|TRBJ1-5|TRBV6-6
TGTGCCAGCAGTCAAAAAGACACACTTAATCAGCCCCAGCATTTT
CASSQKDTLNQPQHF
>.|TRBD1|TRBJ1-2|TRBV2
TGTGCCAGCCGATCAGGGGGGAACTATGGCTACACCTTC
CASRSGGNYGYTF
>.|.|TRBJ2-1|TRBV19
TGTGCCAGTAGTATAGCATACAATGAGCAGTTCTTC
CASSIAYNEQFF